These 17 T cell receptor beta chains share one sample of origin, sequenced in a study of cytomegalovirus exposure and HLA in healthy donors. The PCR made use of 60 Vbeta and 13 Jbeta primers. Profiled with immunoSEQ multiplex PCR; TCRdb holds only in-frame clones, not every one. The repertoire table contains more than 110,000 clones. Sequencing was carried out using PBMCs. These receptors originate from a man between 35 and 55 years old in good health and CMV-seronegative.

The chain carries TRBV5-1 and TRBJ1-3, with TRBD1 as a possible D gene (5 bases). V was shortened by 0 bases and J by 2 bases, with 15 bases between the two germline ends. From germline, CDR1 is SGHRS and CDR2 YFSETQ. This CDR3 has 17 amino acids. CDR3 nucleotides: TGCGCCAGCAGCTTGGAATGGCAGGGCACTACTGGAAACACCATATATTTT. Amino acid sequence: CASSLEWQGTTGNTIYF.

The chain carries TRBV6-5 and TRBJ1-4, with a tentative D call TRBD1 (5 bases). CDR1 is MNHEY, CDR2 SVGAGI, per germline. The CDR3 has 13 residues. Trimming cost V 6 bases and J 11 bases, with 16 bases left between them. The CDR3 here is CASRPDGGEKLFF. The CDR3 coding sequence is TGTGCCAGCAGGCCTGACGGGGGTGAGAAACTGTTTTTT.

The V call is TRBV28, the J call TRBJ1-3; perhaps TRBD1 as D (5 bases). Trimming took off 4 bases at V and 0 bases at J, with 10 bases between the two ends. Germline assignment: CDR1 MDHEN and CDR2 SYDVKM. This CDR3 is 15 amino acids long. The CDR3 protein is CASSSQGRSGNTIYF. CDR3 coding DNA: TGTGCCAGCAGTTCCCAGGGTCGCTCTGGAAACACCATATATTTT. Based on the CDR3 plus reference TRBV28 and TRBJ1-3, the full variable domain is DVKVTQSSRYLVKRTGEKVFLECVQDMDHENMFWYRQDPGLGLRLIYFSYDVKMKEKGDIPEGYSVSREKKERFSLILESASTNQTSMYLCASSSQGRSGNTIYFGEGSWLTVV.

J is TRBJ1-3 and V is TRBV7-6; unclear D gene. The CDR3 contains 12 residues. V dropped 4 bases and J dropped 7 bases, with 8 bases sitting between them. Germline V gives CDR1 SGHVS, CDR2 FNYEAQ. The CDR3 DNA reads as TGTGCCAGCAGCTCAGGAGGGAACACCATATATTTT. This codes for CASSSGGNTIYF.

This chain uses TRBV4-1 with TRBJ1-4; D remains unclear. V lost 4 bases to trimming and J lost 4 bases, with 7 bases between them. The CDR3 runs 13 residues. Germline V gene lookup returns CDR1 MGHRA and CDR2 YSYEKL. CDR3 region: CASSRRGNEKLFF. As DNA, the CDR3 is TGCGCCAGCAGCCGGAGAGGTAATGAAAAACTGTTTTTT.

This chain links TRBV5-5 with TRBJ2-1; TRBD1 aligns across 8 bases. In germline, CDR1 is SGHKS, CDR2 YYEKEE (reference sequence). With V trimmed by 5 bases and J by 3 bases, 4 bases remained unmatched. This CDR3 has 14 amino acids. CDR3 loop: CASRGTGNYNEQFF. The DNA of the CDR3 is TGTGCCAGCAGGGGGACAGGTAACTACAATGAGCAGTTCTTC.

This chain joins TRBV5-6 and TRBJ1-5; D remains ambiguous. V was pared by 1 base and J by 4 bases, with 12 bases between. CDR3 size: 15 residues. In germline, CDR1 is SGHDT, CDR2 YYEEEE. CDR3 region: CASSLRFAGNQPQHF. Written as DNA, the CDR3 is TGTGCCAGCAGCTTGCGGTTTGCCGGTAATCAGCCCCAGCATTTT.

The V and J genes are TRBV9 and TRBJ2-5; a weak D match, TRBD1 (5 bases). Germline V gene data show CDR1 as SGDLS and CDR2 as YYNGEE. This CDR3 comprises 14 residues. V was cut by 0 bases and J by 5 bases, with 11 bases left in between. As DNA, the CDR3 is TGTGCCAGCAGCGTAGAGCAGGGTTGGGAGACCCAGTACTTC. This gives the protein CASSVEQGWETQYF.

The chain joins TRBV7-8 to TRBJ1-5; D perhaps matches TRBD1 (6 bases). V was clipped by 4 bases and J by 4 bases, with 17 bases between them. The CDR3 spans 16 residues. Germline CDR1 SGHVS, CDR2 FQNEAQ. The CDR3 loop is CASSSGVRDGNQPQHF. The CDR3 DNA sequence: TGTGCCAGCAGCTCAGGGGTTCGCGACGGAAATCAGCCCCAGCATTTT. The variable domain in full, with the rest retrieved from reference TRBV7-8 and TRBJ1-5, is GAGVSQSPRYKVAKRGQDVALRCDPISGHVSLFWYQQALGQGPEFLTYFQNEAQLDKSGLPSDRFFAERPEGSVSTLKIQRTQQEDSAVYLCASSSGVRDGNQPQHFGDGTRLSIL.

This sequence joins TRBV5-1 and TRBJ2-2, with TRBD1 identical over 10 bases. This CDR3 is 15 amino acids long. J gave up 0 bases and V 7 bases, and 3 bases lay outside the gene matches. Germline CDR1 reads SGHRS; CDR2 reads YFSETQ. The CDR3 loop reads CASETGGTNTGELFF. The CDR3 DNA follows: TGCGCCAGCGAGACAGGGGGCACGAACACCGGGGAGCTGTTTTTT.

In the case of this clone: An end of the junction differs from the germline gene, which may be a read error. CDR3 DNA sequence: TGTGCCAGCTACCCGACAGCCGATAGCGGGGAGTGTGTTTTT. This translates into CASYPTADSGECVF. The gene calls are TRBV18 and TRBJ2-2; 8 bases align to TRBD2. This CDR3 is built from 14 residues. Per germline, CDR1 KGHSH and CDR2 LQKENI.

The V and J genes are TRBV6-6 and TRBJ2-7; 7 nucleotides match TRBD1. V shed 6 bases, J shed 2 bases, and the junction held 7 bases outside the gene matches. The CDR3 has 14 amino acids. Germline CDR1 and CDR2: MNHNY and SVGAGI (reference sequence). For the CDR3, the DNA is TGTGCCAGCAGGGACAGGCCTGGCCCCTACGAGCAGTACTTC. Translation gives CASRDRPGPYEQYF.

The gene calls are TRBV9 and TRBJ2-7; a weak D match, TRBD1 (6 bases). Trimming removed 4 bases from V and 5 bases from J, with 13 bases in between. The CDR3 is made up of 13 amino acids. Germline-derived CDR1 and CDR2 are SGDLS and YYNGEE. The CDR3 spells CASSNGQLNEQYF. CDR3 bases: TGTGCCAGCAGCAACGGACAGCTTAACGAGCAGTACTTC.

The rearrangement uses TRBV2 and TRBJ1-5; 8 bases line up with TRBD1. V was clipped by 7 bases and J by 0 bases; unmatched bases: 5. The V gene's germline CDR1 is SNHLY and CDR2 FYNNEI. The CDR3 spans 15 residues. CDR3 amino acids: CASKTGEYSNQPQHF. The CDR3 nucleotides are TGTGCCAGCAAGACAGGGGAGTATAGCAATCAGCCCCAGCATTTT.

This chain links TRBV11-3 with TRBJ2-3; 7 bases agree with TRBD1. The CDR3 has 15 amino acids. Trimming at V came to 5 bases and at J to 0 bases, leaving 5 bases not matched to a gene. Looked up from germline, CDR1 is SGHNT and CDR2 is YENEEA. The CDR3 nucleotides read TGTGCCAGCAGCCGCTCGGACAGGAGCACAGATACGCAGTATTTT. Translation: CASSRSDRSTDTQYF.

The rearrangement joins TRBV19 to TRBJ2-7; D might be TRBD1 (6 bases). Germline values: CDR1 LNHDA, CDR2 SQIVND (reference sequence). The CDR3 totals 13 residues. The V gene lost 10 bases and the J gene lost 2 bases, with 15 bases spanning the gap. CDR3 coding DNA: TGTGCCACCTCCGGGACACCCACCTACGAGCAGTACTTC. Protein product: CATSGTPTYEQYF.

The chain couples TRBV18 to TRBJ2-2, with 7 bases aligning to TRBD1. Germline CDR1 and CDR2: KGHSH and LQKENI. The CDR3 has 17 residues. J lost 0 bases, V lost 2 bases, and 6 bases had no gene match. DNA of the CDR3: TGTGCCAGCTCACCAAGAACTGGGACAGCGAACACCGGGGAGCTGTTTTTT. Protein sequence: CASSPRTGTANTGELFF. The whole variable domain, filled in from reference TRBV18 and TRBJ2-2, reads NAGVMQNPRHLVRRRGQEARLRCSPMKGHSHVYWYRQLPEEGLKFMVYLQKENIIDESGMPKERFSAEFPKEGPSILRIQQVVRGDSAAYFCASSPRTGTANTGELFFGEGSRLTVL.